Sequencing of this T cell receptor beta chain was carried out in a study of T cells in localized non-small cell lung cancer (dated by TCRdb to the early 2020s). A note on the overall study: Comparing tumors with uninvolved tumor-adjacent lungs, the study looked at the T cell repertoires of approximately 240 patients with early-stage NSCLC. The cohort was made up of under 250 treatment-naive NSCLC patients whose localized lung tumors had been resected. Of the NSCLC patients, roughly 130 were male and approximately 110 were female, and the mean age was about 69 years. What the authors observed across the whole study: A median of 57 of the top 100 tumor clones turned up in the paired uninvolved adjacent lung, and approximately 30 of those clones also ranked among the top 100 of that same adjacent lung. Higher blood T cell density associated with longer overall survival, while higher adjacent-lung clonality associated with shorter survival. Because of the exploratory design, TCR variables were selected using unadjusted p-values without false-discovery rate correction. The highest T cell clonality was observed in uninvolved tumor-adjacent lung, where clonality exceeded that of tumor, suggesting that antigenic responses were more focused in uninvolved tumor-adjacent lung. Because multi-region tumor sequencing was not performed, intratumor heterogeneity could not be ruled out.

Two independent pathologists confirmed that the uninvolved adjacent lung, which was taken at least 2 cm from the tumor margin, was free of atypia. At diagnosis, peripheral blood, uninvolved tumor-adjacent lung and tumor were collected and stored as a combination of fresh-frozen and FFPE material. In regard to this clone: It lacks a known antigen. One base away there is no much larger clone; base qualities are not given.

The germline V gene encodes CDR1 SGHRS and CDR2 YFSETQ. CDR3 length: 14 amino acids, cysteine to phenylalanine. Only the CDR3 region is kept as DNA, spanning 42 bases read in frame from base 1. At the junction V is shortened by 2 bases and J by 5 bases; bases outside the gene matches: 5. TCR beta CDR3 regions were sequenced from DNA using the immunoSEQ Assay. For the original study's pipeline: To compute T cell density, TCR beta template counts were normalized to usable DNA, which was estimated by amplifying housekeeping genes. Richness was estimated with the preseqR package, extrapolating to 400,000 templates for PBMC samples and 120,000 templates for tissue samples. Clonality was calculated as one minus Pielou's evenness. To identify tissue-enriched TCRs, differential abundance testing was run on productive amino-acid clonotypes with a minimum total count of 5 and an alpha of 0.1. The Jaccard Index and the Morisita Overlap Index were used to measure repertoire overlap between compartments. GLIPH grouped TCR beta CDR3s together with public tetramer-defined viral CDR3s, and a viral motif had to include at least three viral sequences and show V-gene enrichment. The table comes from immuneACCESS by way of TCRdb, which keeps in-frame sequences with V and J called. Part of the clones is missing from these tables; in studies checked, under half for an unresolved V gene and the rest for unknown reasons. Clone size and V and J calls were adopted from that table, with D and trimming inferred from the DNA. The sample table contains 3,500 or so clones; only one count was recorded for around 30% of them. Roughly an eighth of the sample rests with the top ten.

The sample here was normal lung tissue next to the tumor, taken before any cancer treatment. The sequence came from a woman aged 40 to 75 with stage I lung adenocarcinoma. Recombination linked TRBV5-1 to TRBJ2-7; 9 bases in the junction line up with TRBD2. Read as DNA, the sequence is TGCGCCAGCAGCTTTAGCGGGAGAAGCAACGAGCAGTACTTC. This codes for CASSFSGRSNEQYF. Reference TRBV5-1 and TRBJ2-7 genes cover what lies past the CDR3, so the full variable domain is KAGVTQTPRYLIKTRGQQVTLSCSPISGHRSVSWYQQTPGQGLQFLFEYFSETQRNKGNFPGRFSGRQFSNSRSEMNVSTLELGDSALYLCASSFSGRSNEQYFGPGTRLTVT.